This T cell receptor beta chain came from a study of chemoradiotherapy in HPV16-positive cancers. This clone came up a few times. Its antigen remains unidentified. The method was immunoSEQ multiplex PCR; TCRdb's version includes in-frame clones alone and lacks a portion of them. The profile covers tens of thousands of clones, with 86% appearing a single time and under 2.5% taken by the ten largest. Per germline, CDR1 SGHVS and CDR2 FNYEAQ. V was shortened by 5 bases and J by 7 bases, with 15 bases between the two germline ends. The CDR3 contains 14 residues. General study findings and limits: Candidate HPV-specific clones and E7-related TCR motifs grew in tumor during treatment.

The origin of this receptor is a human donor with HPV-associated anogenital cancer. This specimen consisted of blood, obtained from a patient who underwent chemoradiotherapy. The chain links TRBV7-6 to TRBJ1-5; TRBD1 is a possible D gene (5 bases). CDR3 bases: TGTGCCAGCAGCCCCGCCGGGGGAGGACAGCCCCAGCATTTT. Amino acid sequence: CASSPAGGGQPQHF.